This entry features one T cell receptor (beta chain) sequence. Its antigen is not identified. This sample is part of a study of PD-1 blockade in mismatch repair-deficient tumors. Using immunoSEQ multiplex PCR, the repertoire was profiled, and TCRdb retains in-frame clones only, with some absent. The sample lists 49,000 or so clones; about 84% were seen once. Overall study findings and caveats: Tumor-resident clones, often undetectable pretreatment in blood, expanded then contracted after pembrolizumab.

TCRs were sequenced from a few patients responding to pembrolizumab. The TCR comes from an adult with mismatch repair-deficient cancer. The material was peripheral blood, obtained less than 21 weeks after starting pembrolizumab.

The CDR3 loop is CASSLAVGGTTYNEQFF. CDR3 in DNA: TGTGCCAGCAGCTTAGCGGTGGGGGGGACAACTTACAATGAGCAGTTCTTC. The chain has TRBV11-3 and TRBJ2-1, with D possibly TRBD2 on 7 matching bases. Trimming left V 1 base short and J 4 bases short, with 17 bases between. Germline CDR1 is SGHNT and CDR2 is YENEEA. CDR3 length: 17 amino acids.